This record looks at one TCR beta chain sequence and its context. These data originate in a study of shared clonotypes between healthy human individuals. The DNA input per sorted-subset replicate PCR was 150 to 200 ng, corresponding to around 28,000 T cell genomes. Sequencing used immunoSEQ multiplex PCR; TCRdb keeps in-frame clones, though not all of them. Here the sample spans roughly 2 million clones, around 95% being singletons. Sequenced material: naive CD4+ T cells sorted from blood. As for subset: CD45RA+ positively selected. The TCR sequence derives from a young man in good health.

The CDR3 region has the DNA TGCAGCGTCGGAGAGGACAGGGAGTATGGCTACACCTTC. Translated, it gives CSVGEDREYGYTF. The chain recombines TRBV29-1 with TRBJ1-2; 8 positions match TRBD1. In germline, CDR1 is SQVTM, CDR2 ANQGSEA. Trimming cost V 6 bases and J 5 bases; bases outside gene matches: 8. This CDR3 region has 13 residues. The entire variable domain, with the rest obtained from reference TRBV29-1 and TRBJ1-2, is as follows: SAVISQKPSRDICQRGTSLTIQCQVDSQVTMMFWYRQQPGQSLTLIATANQGSEATYESGFVIDKFPISRPNLTFSTLTVSNMSPEDSSIYLCSVGEDREYGYTFGSGTRLTVV.